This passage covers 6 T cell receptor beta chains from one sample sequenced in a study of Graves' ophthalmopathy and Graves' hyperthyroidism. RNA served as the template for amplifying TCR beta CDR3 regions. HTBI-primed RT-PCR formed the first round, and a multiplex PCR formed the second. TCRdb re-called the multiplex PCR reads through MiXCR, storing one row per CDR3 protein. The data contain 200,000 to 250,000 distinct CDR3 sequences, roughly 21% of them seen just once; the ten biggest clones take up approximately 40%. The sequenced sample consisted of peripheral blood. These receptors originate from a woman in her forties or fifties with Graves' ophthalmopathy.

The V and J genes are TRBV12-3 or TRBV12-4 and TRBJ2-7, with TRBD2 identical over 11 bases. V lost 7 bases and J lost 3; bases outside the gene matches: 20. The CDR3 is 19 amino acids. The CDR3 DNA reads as TGTGCCAGCACCCGATCAGGGGGACTAGCGGCTCGGCTCGGCTACGAGCAGTACTTC. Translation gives CASTRSGGLAARLGYEQYF.

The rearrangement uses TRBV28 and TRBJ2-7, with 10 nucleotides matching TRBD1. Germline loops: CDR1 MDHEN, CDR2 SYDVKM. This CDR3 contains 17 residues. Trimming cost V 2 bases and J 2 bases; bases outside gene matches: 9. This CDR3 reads CASSLVFVGQGPYEQYF. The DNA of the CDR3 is TGTGCCAGCAGTTTAGTGTTTGTGGGACAGGGGCCCTACGAGCAGTACTTC. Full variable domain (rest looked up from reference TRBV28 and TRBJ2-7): DVKVTQSSRYLVKRTGEKVFLECVQDMDHENMFWYRQDPGLGLRLIYFSYDVKMKEKGDIPEGYSVSREKKERFSLILESASTNQTSMYLCASSLVFVGQGPYEQYFGPGTRLTVT.

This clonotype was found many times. Here the CDR3 DNA reads TGTGCCAGCAGCCACGCCGGGACAGGAAGAGAGACCCAGTACTTC. Translation: CASSHAGTGRETQYF. The chain employs TRBV28 and TRBJ2-5; 8 nucleotides line up with TRBD1. Germline lookup yields CDR1 MDHEN and CDR2 SYDVKM. The CDR3 consists of 15 residues. The ends lost 6 bases at V and 4 bases at J; junction bases unmatched: 10.

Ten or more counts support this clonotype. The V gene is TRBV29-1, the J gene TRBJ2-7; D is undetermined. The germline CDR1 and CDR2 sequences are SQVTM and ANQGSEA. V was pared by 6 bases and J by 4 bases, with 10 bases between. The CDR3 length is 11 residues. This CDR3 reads CSVASGYEQYF. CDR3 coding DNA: TGCAGCGTCGCTTCTGGGTACGAGCAGTACTTC.

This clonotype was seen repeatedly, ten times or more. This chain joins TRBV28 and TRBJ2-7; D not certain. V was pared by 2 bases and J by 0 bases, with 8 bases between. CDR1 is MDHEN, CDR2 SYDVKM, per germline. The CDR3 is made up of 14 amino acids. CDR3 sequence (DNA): TGTGCCAGCAGTTTAATTGGGCCCTCCTACGAGCAGTACTTC. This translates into CASSLIGPSYEQYF.

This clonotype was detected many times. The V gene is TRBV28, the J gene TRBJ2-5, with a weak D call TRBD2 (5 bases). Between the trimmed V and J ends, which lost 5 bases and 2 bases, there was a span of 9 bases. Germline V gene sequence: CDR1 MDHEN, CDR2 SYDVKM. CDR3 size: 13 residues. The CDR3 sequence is CASSPGWQETQYF. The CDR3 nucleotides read TGTGCCAGCAGTCCGGGATGGCAAGAGACCCAGTACTTC.